One sample yielded the 14 T cell receptor beta chains listed below, sequenced in a study of control samples from healthy donors and cancer patients. TCRdb's copy holds only in-frame clones and misses some; the assay was immunoSEQ multiplex PCR. The table shows some 130,000 clones, with roughly 92% occurring only once. Sequenced: blood. The source is a man aged 25-45 years in good health.

This chain uses TRBV11-2 with TRBJ2-3; D may correspond to TRBD1 or TRBD2 (6 bases each). The V end was cut by 1 base, the J end by 2 bases, with 22 bases between. There are 19 residues in the CDR3. Looked up from germline, CDR1 is SGHAT and CDR2 is FQNNGV. The CDR3 bases are TGTGCCAGCAGCTTAGTAGTGGGACTGATTTGGACAGACACAGATACGCAGTATTTT. It translates to CASSLVVGLIWTDTDTQYF.

The count of this clone is one. The V gene is TRBV28, the J gene TRBJ1-1; D remains ambiguous. The V end lost 3 bases, the J end lost 4 bases, and 6 bases lay between the germline ends. Germline V CDR1 and CDR2: MDHEN, SYDVKM. The CDR3 sequence is 12 residues long. CDR3 DNA: TGTGCCAGCAGTTTTCGCGCCACTGAAGCTTTCTTT. This sequence encodes CASSFRATEAFF.

This chain connects TRBV5-4 to TRBJ2-1; D ambiguous. This CDR3 has 14 residues. The germline V and J ends were trimmed by 3 bases and 6 bases, with 13 bases remaining between them. CDR1 and CDR2 from the germline V gene are SGHNT and YYREEE (reference sequence). CDR3 sequence reads: CASSSPRFSNEQFF. CDR3 DNA sequence: TGTGCCAGCAGCTCCCCGAGATTTAGCAATGAGCAGTTCTTC.

A single count supports this clone. The chain joins TRBV6-5 to TRBJ1-5, with TRBD1 as a possible D gene (5 bases). The CDR3 length is 13 residues. The V gene lost 9 bases and the J gene lost 4 bases, with 13 bases spanning the gap. Germline V gene lookup returns CDR1 MNHEY and CDR2 SVGAGI. This CDR3 reads CARGEGRNQPQHF. CDR3 DNA sequence: TGTGCCAGGGGAGAGGGGAGGAATCAGCCCCAGCATTTT.

This clone has only one observation. V and J are TRBV19 and TRBJ2-1; 12 positions match TRBD2. V lost 10 bases, J lost 4 bases, and 5 bases stayed unmatched. Germline values: CDR1 LNHDA, CDR2 SQIVND (reference sequence). This CDR3 is 14 amino acids long. This CDR3 is CATGGTSGYNEQFF. Here the CDR3 DNA reads TGTGCCACCGGAGGGACTAGCGGGTACAATGAGCAGTTCTTC.

V is TRBV27 and J is TRBJ1-1; D is unresolved. CDR3 length: 12 residues. Germline CDR1 and CDR2: MNHEY and SMNVEV (reference sequence). The V end lost 8 bases, the J end lost 0 bases, and 7 bases lay between the germline ends. The CDR3 bases are TGTGCCAGCCTTTCTTTGAACACTGAAGCTTTCTTT. This encodes CASLSLNTEAFF.

The chain links TRBV5-1 to TRBJ2-7; TRBD2 is a possible D gene (5 bases). CDR3 length: 14 residues. The V and J ends lost 1 base and 2 bases respectively, with 10 bases between them. From germline, CDR1 is SGHRS and CDR2 YFSETQ. The CDR3 nucleotides are TGCGCCAGCAGCTTGCGGCGGGCCACCTACGAGCAGTACTTC. This translates into CASSLRRATYEQYF.

The V call is TRBV15, the J call TRBJ2-7; the D gene could be TRBD1 or TRBD2 (6 bases each). CDR1 and CDR2 from the germline V gene are LNHNV and YYDKDF (reference sequence). The ends were cut back, 5 bases at V and 5 bases at J, with 19 bases in the middle. CDR3 length equals 15 residues. The CDR3 loop reads CATSAVLQGGNEQYF. In DNA form, the CDR3 reads TGTGCCACCAGCGCAGTTTTGCAAGGGGGGAACGAGCAGTACTTC.

The chain combines TRBV6-5 with TRBJ1-1; unclear D gene. In germline, CDR1 is MNHEY, CDR2 SVGAGI. This CDR3 has 14 amino acids. V dropped 0 bases and J dropped 5 bases, with 10 bases sitting between them. CDR3 sequence (DNA): TGTGCCAGCAGTTACTCGAAAGGGTTTACTGAAGCTTTCTTT. As protein: CASSYSKGFTEAFF.

The CDR3 DNA reads as TGTGCCAGCAGAGACAACTCACTATCACCCCTCCACTTT. It yields the protein CASRDNSLSPLHF. This chain links TRBV2 with TRBJ1-6; D is undetermined. In germline, CDR1 is SNHLY, CDR2 FYNNEI. Trimming took 6 bases from V and 10 from J, leaving 13 bases between them. CDR3 length equals 13 residues.

J is TRBJ2-7 and V is TRBV28; tentative D call: TRBD1 (6 bases). This CDR3 region has 13 residues. Germline V gives CDR1 MDHEN, CDR2 SYDVKM. V lost 2 bases to trimming and J lost 7 bases, with 12 bases between them. The CDR3 sequence is CASSLTMQGEQYF. CDR3 in DNA: TGTGCCAGCAGTTTAACAATGCAGGGGGAGCAGTACTTC.

This sequence joins TRBV7-6 and TRBJ2-3, with D hard to call. Between the trimmed V and J ends, which lost 1 base and 0 bases, there was a span of 8 bases. Germline CDR1 SGHVS, CDR2 FNYEAQ. The CDR3 covers 15 residues. CDR3 DNA sequence: TGTGCCAGCAGCTTAGACTCTGTTAGCACAGATACGCAGTATTTT. Its protein is CASSLDSVSTDTQYF.

The chain links TRBV27 to TRBJ2-7; weak D call: TRBD1 (6 bases). The V gene's germline CDR1 is MNHEY and CDR2 SMNVEV (reference sequence). V was shortened by 7 bases and J by 6 bases, with 19 bases between the two germline ends. This CDR3 spans 14 amino acids. The CDR3 coding sequence is TGTGCCAGCACCCTGACAGGAGGAGTTGGCGAGCAGTACTTC. Translation gives CASTLTGGVGEQYF.

This clone was detected only once. The chain joins TRBV7-9 to TRBJ2-7; D perhaps matches TRBD1 (6 bases). Trimming shortened V by 5 bases and J by 3 bases, and 14 bases separated the two germline ends. Germline lookup yields CDR1 SEHNR and CDR2 FQNEAQ (reference sequence). This CDR3 is 14 amino acids long. The CDR3 coding sequence is TGTGCCAGCAGCGGCAAGGACAGCAACTACGAGCAGTACTTC. It is translated as CASSGKDSNYEQYF.